This T cell receptor beta chain derives from a study of cytomegalovirus exposure and HLA in healthy donors. Study-level background: The same platform used for the 500 to 850 first-cohort repertoires was also used for the 130 or so validation repertoires, as a later analysis reported. Regarding the study as a whole: Reports credit the classifier with highly specific, highly sensitive diagnosis of cytomegalovirus status. Cytomegalovirus-associated status was assigned to 164 TCR beta chains. The dataset shows that most TCR sequences were rare, while some public TCRs occurred in many donors.

Details on this clone: Its antigen is as yet unknown.

Germline V CDR1 and CDR2: MNHEY, SVGAGI. Trimming removed 6 bases from V and 1 base from J; junction bases left unmatched: 4. This CDR3 has 14 amino acids. This table comes from immunoSEQ multiplex PCR, and its TCRdb copy is limited to in-frame clones, with some not included. Here the sample spans approximately 200,000 clones, roughly 88% being singletons. The sequenced material came from PBMCs. The TCR comes from a woman aged 18 to 35 in good health and CMV-seronegative. The J gene is TRBJ1-1, the V gene TRBV6-5, with 8 nucleotides matching TRBD1. CDR3 sequence: CASRKTGGNTEAFF. The CDR3 DNA reads TGTGCCAGCAGAAAAACAGGGGGGAACACTGAAGCTTTCTTT.